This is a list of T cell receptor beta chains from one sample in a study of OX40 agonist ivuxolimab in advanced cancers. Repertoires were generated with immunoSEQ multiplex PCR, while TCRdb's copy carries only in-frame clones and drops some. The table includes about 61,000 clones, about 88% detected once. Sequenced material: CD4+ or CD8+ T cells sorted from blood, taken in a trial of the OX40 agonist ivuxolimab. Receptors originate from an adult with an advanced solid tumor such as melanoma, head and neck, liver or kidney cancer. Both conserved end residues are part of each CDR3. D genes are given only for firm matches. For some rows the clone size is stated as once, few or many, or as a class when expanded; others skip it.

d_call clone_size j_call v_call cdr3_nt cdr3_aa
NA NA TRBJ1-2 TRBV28 TGTGCCAGCAGTTTGCCACCTTTTAACTATGGCTACACCTTC CASSLPPFNYGYTF
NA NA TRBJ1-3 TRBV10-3 TGTGCCATCAGTGCACAGTTTAGCTCTGGAAACACCATATATTTT CAISAQFSSGNTIYF
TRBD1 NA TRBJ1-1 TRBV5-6 TGTGCCAGCAGCTTGGCAGGGGGGACGGCGAACACTGAAGCTTTCTTT CASSLAGGTANTEAFF
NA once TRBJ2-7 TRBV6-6 TGTGCCAGCAGTAATCCTACGGGCGAGCAGTACTTC CASSNPTGEQYF
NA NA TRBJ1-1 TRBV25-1 TGTGCCAGCACCCGGGGCGGGCGACAGACCACTGAAGCTTTCTTT CASTRGGRQTTEAFF
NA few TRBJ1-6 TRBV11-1 TGTGCCAGCAGCTTAAAAGAGCTTAATTCACCCCTCCACTTT CASSLKELNSPLHF
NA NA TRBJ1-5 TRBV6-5 TGTGCCAGCAGTGCCCCCCCGGGGCAGCCCCAGCATTTT CASSAPPGQPQHF
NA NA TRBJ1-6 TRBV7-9 TGTGCCAGCAGCTTAGGGGGAGAGTCACCCCTCCACTTT CASSLGGESPLHF
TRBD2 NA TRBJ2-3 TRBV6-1 TGTGCCAGCAGTGGGACTAGCGGGGGTCGGCGCACAGATACGCAGTATTTT CASSGTSGGRRTDTQYF
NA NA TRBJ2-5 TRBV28 TGTGCCAGCAGTTTAGTCAGGGATGAGAAAGAGACCCAGTACTTC CASSLVRDEKETQYF
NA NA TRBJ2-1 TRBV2 TGTGCCAGCAGTGGTCAGACAGGCTACAATGAGCAGTTCTTC CASSGQTGYNEQFF
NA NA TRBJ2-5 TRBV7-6 TGTGCCAGCAGCTTAGACGGGGCAGGCCAAGAGACCCAGTACTTC CASSLDGAGQETQYF
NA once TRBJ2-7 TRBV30 TGTGCCTGGAGTGTAGGCTACGAGCAGTACTTC CAWSVGYEQYF
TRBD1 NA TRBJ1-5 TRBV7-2 TGTGCCAGCAGCTTAGCGGGACAAAGGACAGGGGGCAGCAATCAGCCCCAGCATTTT CASSLAGQRTGGSNQPQHF
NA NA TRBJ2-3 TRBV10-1 TGCGCCAGCAGTGTTGGCTCCCAGAGCACAGATACGCAGTATTTT CASSVGSQSTDTQYF
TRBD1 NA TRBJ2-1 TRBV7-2 TGTGCCAGCAGCTTAACCGGGACAGCTAACAATGAGCAGTTCTTC CASSLTGTANNEQFF
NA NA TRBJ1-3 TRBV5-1 TGCGCCAGCAGCAGCACAGTTGGAAACACCATATATTTT CASSSTVGNTIYF
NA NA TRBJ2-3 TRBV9 TGTGCCAGCAGCGTAGTTTCCAGGACAGATACGCAGTATTTT CASSVVSRTDTQYF